What follows are 20 T cell receptor beta chains derived from one specimen sequenced in a study of cytomegalovirus exposure and HLA in healthy donors. PCR primers comprised 60 Vbeta and 13 Jbeta primers. Produced via immunoSEQ multiplex PCR; TCRdb's table is partial and in-frame only. The table lists about 130,000 clones, roughly 80% of them singletons. The sequencing input was PBMCs. These receptor sequences come from a girl aged 2-10 years in good health and CMV-seronegative.

This clone was observed a few times. The chain recombines TRBV5-4 with TRBJ1-3, with 7 bases matching TRBD1. Germline lookup yields CDR1 SGHNT and CDR2 YYREEE (reference sequence). Germline trimming cut 1 base from V and 0 bases from J; bases unmatched to any gene: 10. The CDR3 has 18 amino acids. Here the CDR3 reads CASSLRGTESLSGNTIYF. Written as DNA, the CDR3 is TGTGCCAGCAGCTTGCGTGGGACAGAGTCCCTCTCTGGAAACACCATATATTTT. Combining the CDR3 with reference TRBV5-4 and TRBJ1-3 gives the whole variable domain ETGVTQSPTHLIKTRGQQVTLRCSSQSGHNTVSWYQQALGQGPQFIFQYYREEENGRGNFPPRFSGLQFPNYSSELNVNALELDDSALYLCASSLRGTESLSGNTIYFGEGSWLTVV.

The V call is TRBV5-1, the J call TRBJ1-2, with TRBD1 identical over 8 bases. V dropped 7 bases and J dropped 5; count of bases not matched to a gene: 7. Germline V CDR1 and CDR2: SGHRS, YFSETQ. This CDR3 is built from 13 residues. The CDR3 here is CASEDDRGYGYTF. CDR3 DNA: TGCGCCAGCGAGGACGACAGGGGATATGGCTACACCTTC.

This clone turned up a few times. The chain recombines TRBV29-1 with TRBJ2-5; 7 bases fit TRBD1. J lost 3 bases, V lost 8 bases, and 6 bases had no gene match. Germline V gives CDR1 SQVTM, CDR2 ANQGSEA. This CDR3 has 12 amino acids. CDR3 DNA sequence: TGCAGCTGCAGGGGGTGGGAAGAGACCCAGTACTTC. It encodes CSCRGWEETQYF.

This sequence joins TRBV27 and TRBJ2-3; D may be TRBD2 (5 bases). Looked up from germline, CDR1 is MNHEY and CDR2 is SMNVEV (reference sequence). The CDR3 length is 13 residues. The germline V and J ends were trimmed by 5 bases and 4 bases, with 10 bases remaining between them. Here the CDR3 reads CASSAAVADTQYF. The DNA for the CDR3 is TGTGCCAGCAGTGCAGCGGTCGCAGATACGCAGTATTTT.

The chain recombines TRBV12-5 with TRBJ2-5; D not resolved. V lost 9 bases to trimming and J lost 5 bases, with 10 bases between them. The germline V gene encodes CDR1 LGHNT and CDR2 FRNRAP. The CDR3 length is 11 residues. In DNA, the CDR3 is TGTGCTAGCGCTATTCGGGAGACCCAGTACTTC. Translation gives CASAIRETQYF.

The chain recombines TRBV6-5 with TRBJ2-4, with 7 bases that match TRBD1. CDR1 and CDR2 (germline): MNHEY, SVGAGI. V lost 5 bases to trimming and J lost 6 bases; unmatched junction nucleotides: 4. This CDR3 is built from 13 residues. In DNA, the CDR3 is TGTGCCAGCAGTACCAACAGGGGAAACATTCAGTACTTC. It codes for CASSTNRGNIQYF.

V usage is TRBV6-1 and J usage is TRBJ2-3; TRBD1 aligns across 9 bases. This CDR3 is 15 amino acids long. Germline V gene data show CDR1 as MNHNS and CDR2 as SASEGT. V trimming: 8 bases; J trimming: 3 bases; junction bases outside the gene matches: 9. The CDR3 reads CASGEDRGGTDTQYF. The CDR3 DNA reads as TGTGCCAGCGGGGAGGACAGGGGTGGAACAGATACGCAGTATTTT.

In regard to this clone: At one boundary the junction diverges from the germline segment, which might be a read error. The V gene is TRBV27, the J gene TRBJ2-3, with TRBD2 matching 7 bases. Germline lookup yields CDR1 MNHEY and CDR2 SMNVEV (reference sequence). The CDR3 is 15 residues long. DNA for the CDR3: TGTGCCGGCAGTTTCCGAAGGCTGGGGGGGTATACGCAGTATTTT. This encodes CAGSFRRLGGYTQYF.

The CDR3 DNA sequence: TGTGCCAGCAGCTTAGTCGGACAGGGGGCGGGAGATACGCAGTATTTT. Translating it yields CASSLVGQGAGDTQYF. V is TRBV7-2 and J is TRBJ2-3, with 11 bases fitting TRBD1. The V segment lost 1 base and the J segment 5 bases; nucleotides outside the gene matches: 5. In germline, CDR1 is SGHTA, CDR2 FQGNSA. CDR3 size: 16 residues.

This clone has a single count. The V call is TRBV13, the J call TRBJ2-3; 7 nucleotides line up with TRBD2. Germline lookup yields CDR1 PRHDT and CDR2 FYEKMQ (reference sequence). V shed 3 bases and J 5 bases; nucleotides not matched to a gene: 8. The CDR3 covers 15 residues. The CDR3 spells CASSLWRGSGDTQYF. The CDR3, as DNA: TGTGCCAGCAGCTTGTGGCGGGGGTCTGGAGATACGCAGTATTTT.

The genes are TRBV19 and TRBJ1-2, with unresolved D. Germline-derived CDR1 and CDR2 are LNHDA and SQIVND (reference sequence). The CDR3 is made up of 14 amino acids. V dropped 5 bases and J dropped 7 bases, with 17 bases sitting between them. The CDR3 DNA sequence: TGTGCCAGTAGTCCCCTCTCGAGGGCGGGTGGCTACACCTTC. Translating gives CASSPLSRAGGYTF.

V and J are TRBV29-1 and TRBJ2-2, with 7 bases identical to TRBD1. V lost 7 bases to trimming and J lost 5 bases; unmatched junction nucleotides: 7. Per the germline V gene, CDR1 is SQVTM and CDR2 is ANQGSEA. The CDR3 has 13 residues. The DNA for the CDR3 is TGCAGCGGTAGGACAGGTCGAACCGGGGAGCTGTTTTTT. Amino acids: CSGRTGRTGELFF.

There are a few counts of this clone. The chain has TRBV2 and TRBJ1-1; no reliable D call. V dropped 8 bases and J dropped 1 base, with 14 bases sitting between them. Looked up from germline, CDR1 is SNHLY and CDR2 is FYNNEI. This CDR3 comprises 14 residues. For the CDR3, the DNA is TGTGCCAGCGAGGGTCCCGCCGAGAACACTGAAGCTTTCTTT. Protein product: CASEGPAENTEAFF.

The chain recombines TRBV11-3 with TRBJ2-2, with D uncertain. V lost 4 bases and J 0 bases, leaving 9 bases between the germline ends. The germline CDR1 and CDR2 sequences are SGHNT and YENEEA. The CDR3 runs to 15 residues. The CDR3 nucleotides are TGTGCCAGCAGCTCCCTGCGGTCGAACACCGGGGAGCTGTTTTTT. It codes for CASSSLRSNTGELFF.

The chain uses TRBV27 and TRBJ1-2; 7 bases fit TRBD1. The V gene end was trimmed by 10 bases and the J gene end by 5 bases; junction bases not matched to a gene: 7. Germline CDR1 and CDR2: MNHEY and SMNVEV (reference sequence). The CDR3 consists of 12 residues. CDR3 in amino acids: CATLDRAYGYTF. The CDR3 DNA reads TGTGCCACCTTAGACAGGGCGTATGGCTACACCTTC.

This clone was observed a handful of times. V gene TRBV7-3 combines with J gene TRBJ2-3, with 8 bases identical to TRBD1. Trimming removed 2 bases from V and 1 base from J; junction bases left unmatched: 5. There are 16 residues in the CDR3. CDR1 and CDR2 from the germline V gene are SGHTA and FQGTGA. The CDR3 region has the DNA TGTGCCAGCAGCTTATTTACAGGGGGAGGCACAGATACGCAGTATTTT. It encodes CASSLFTGGGTDTQYF.

The chain carries TRBV27 and TRBJ2-1; 9 bases map to TRBD1. Trimming removed 6 bases from V and 6 bases from J; junction bases left unmatched: 9. In germline, CDR1 is MNHEY, CDR2 SMNVEV (reference sequence). The CDR3 has 15 residues. The CDR3 coding sequence is TGTGCCAGCAGGAGGGACAGGGAGGGGTTCAATGAGCAGTTCTTC. It specifies CASRRDREGFNEQFF.

This sequence joins TRBV7-7 and TRBJ2-5; 13 nucleotides agree with TRBD2. The CDR3 has 16 residues. Germline V CDR1 and CDR2: SSHAT, FNYEAQ (reference sequence). The ends lost 5 bases at V and 5 bases at J; junction bases unmatched: 8. The chain's CDR3 is CASSPRTSGSGETQYF. DNA of the CDR3: TGTGCCAGCAGCCCCCGGACTAGCGGGAGTGGGGAGACCCAGTACTTC.

The chain recombines TRBV27 with TRBJ2-5, with D possibly TRBD1 on 6 matching bases. In germline, CDR1 is MNHEY, CDR2 SMNVEV (reference sequence). This CDR3 has 15 amino acids. Trimming cost V 4 bases and J 0 bases, with 12 bases left between them. In DNA form, the CDR3 reads TGTGCCAGCAGTTCCGGACAGAGCCACCAAGAGACCCAGTACTTC. Translated: CASSSGQSHQETQYF.

This chain connects TRBV27 to TRBJ1-2; TRBD1 aligns across 8 bases. The CDR3 has 13 amino acids. The junction had 5 bases not matched to a gene; V was cut back by 7 bases and J by 4 bases. Germline V gene sequence: CDR1 MNHEY, CDR2 SMNVEV (reference sequence). The CDR3 bases are TGTGCCAGCAAGGACAGGGCGGGCTATGGCTACACCTTC. Translation gives CASKDRAGYGYTF.